This is a list of T cell receptor beta chains from one sample in a study of radiotherapy plus CTLA-4 blockade in lung cancer. The method was immunoSEQ multiplex PCR; TCRdb's version includes in-frame clones alone and lacks a portion of them. The sample consists of approximately 78,000 clones, around 80% of them appearing once. The input for sequencing was peripheral blood, taken from a patient treated with radiotherapy plus ipilimumab. All receptors derive from a human donor with non-small cell lung cancer who had a complete response to radiotherapy plus ipilimumab. Both conserved end residues are part of each CDR3. D genes are given only for firm matches.

V: TRBV19; J: TRBJ2-5; length: 18; D: TRBD2; DNA: TGTGCCAGTAGTATTGGGCTAGCGGGAGGCGTGAAAGAAGAGACCCAGTACTTC; CDR3: CASSIGLAGGVKEETQYF
V: TRBV11-2; J: TRBJ2-5; length: 13; D: .; DNA: TGTGCCAGCAGGAGGACATCGGTCCAGACCCAGTACTTC; CDR3: CASRRTSVQTQYF
V: TRBV2; J: TRBJ1-4; length: 13; D: .; DNA: TGTGCCAACCAAGGGGGATCCAATGAAAAACTGTTTTTT; CDR3: CANQGGSNEKLFF
V: TRBV7-8; J: TRBJ1-1; length: 15; D: .; DNA: TGTGCCAGCAGCTTAGGGTATGGCAGGGACCCTGAAGCTTTCTTT; CDR3: CASSLGYGRDPEAFF
V: TRBV19; J: TRBJ1-1; length: 15; D: .; DNA: TGTGCCAGTAGTACACAGAGGACAGACAACACTGAAGCTTTCTTT; CDR3: CASSTQRTDNTEAFF
V: TRBV30; J: TRBJ1-2; length: 11; D: .; DNA: TGTGCCTGGACCCATAACTATGGCTACACCTTC; CDR3: CAWTHNYGYTF
V: TRBV5-1; J: TRBJ2-5; length: 16; D: TRBD2; DNA: TGCGCCAGCAGCTTGGCCTTGGCGGGGGGGCAAGAGACCCAGTACTTC; CDR3: CASSLALAGGQETQYF
V: TRBV10-3; J: TRBJ2-7; length: 15; D: .; DNA: TGTGCCATCAGTGAGGGGGGGGCCAGCTCCTACGAGCAGTACTTC; CDR3: CAISEGGASSYEQYF
V: TRBV10-3; J: TRBJ1-5; length: 16; D: .; DNA: TGTGCCATCAGTGAGAGTTTAGGGGGGAGCAATCAGCCCCAGCATTTT; CDR3: CAISESLGGSNQPQHF
V: TRBV5-1; J: TRBJ2-5; length: 13; D: .; DNA: TGCGCCAGCAGCTTGAGCCCTGGGGAGACCCAGTACTTC; CDR3: CASSLSPGETQYF
V: TRBV30; J: TRBJ1-1; length: 12; D: .; DNA: TGTGCCTGGAGTCAAGATGGGACTGAAGCTTTCTTT; CDR3: CAWSQDGTEAFF